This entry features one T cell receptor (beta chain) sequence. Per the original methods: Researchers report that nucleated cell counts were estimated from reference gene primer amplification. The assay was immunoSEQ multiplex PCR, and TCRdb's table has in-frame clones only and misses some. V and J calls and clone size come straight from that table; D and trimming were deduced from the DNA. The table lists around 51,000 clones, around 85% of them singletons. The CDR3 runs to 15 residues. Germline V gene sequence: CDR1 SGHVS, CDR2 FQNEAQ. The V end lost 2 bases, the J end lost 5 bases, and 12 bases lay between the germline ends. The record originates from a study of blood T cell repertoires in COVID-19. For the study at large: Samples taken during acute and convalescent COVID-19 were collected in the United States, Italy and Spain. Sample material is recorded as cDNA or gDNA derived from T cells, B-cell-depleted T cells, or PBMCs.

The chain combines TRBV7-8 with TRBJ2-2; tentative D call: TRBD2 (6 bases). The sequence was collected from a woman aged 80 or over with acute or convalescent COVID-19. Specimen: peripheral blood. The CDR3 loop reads CASSLRTAGTGELFF. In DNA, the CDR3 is TGTGCCAGCAGCTTACGTACGGCGGGAACCGGGGAGCTGTTTTTT.